Listed below are T cell receptor beta chains from one sample, sequenced in a study of T cells in Graves' hyperthyroidism and ophthalmopathy. TCRdb re-called the multiplex PCR reads with MiXCR, one entry per CDR3 protein. Of roughly 570,000 distinct CDR3 sequences listed, under 60% are singletons. Material for sequencing was peripheral blood or thyroid tissue (not recorded which). The source is a woman under 30 with Graves' hyperthyroidism. The CDR3 runs from the conserved cysteine through the conserved F or W. D genes are given only for firm matches. Where a row states a size, it is once, few, many or the class of an expanded clone; other rows omit it.

v_gene,abundance,d_gene,j_gene,CDR3aa,CDR3nt
TRBV7-8,few,NA,TRBJ1-2,CASSLGPRRLYGYTF,TGTGCCAGCAGCTTAGGCCCGAGGCGGCTCTATGGCTACACCTTC
TRBV6-5,many,TRBD2,TRBJ2-7,CASSPGGGHEQYF,TGTGCCAGCAGTCCCGGGGGGGGCCACGAGCAGTACTTC
TRBV15,NA,TRBD2,TRBJ2-3,CAISTEREGGTDTQYF,TGTGCCATCAGCACAGAGCGGGAGGGTGGCACAGATACGCAGTATTTT
TRBV19,many,TRBD1,TRBJ1-5,CASRRDRDSNQPQHF,TGTGCCAGTCGGCGGGACAGGGATAGCAATCAGCCCCAGCATTTT
TRBV27,many,TRBD1,TRBJ2-5,CASSLTAGTGGAETQYF,TGTGCCAGCAGTTTAACGGCCGGGACAGGGGGCGCGGAGACCCAGTACTTC
TRBV20-1,many,NA,TRBJ2-7,CSAGLTNSYEQYF,TGCAGTGCTGGACTAACGAACTCCTACGAGCAGTACTTC
TRBV19,NA,TRBD1,TRBJ1-2,CASSAGPGQRDGYTF,TGTGCCAGTAGTGCGGGCCCGGGACAGAGGGACGGCTACACCTTC
TRBV29-1,NA,NA,TRBJ1-2,CSVLRRTVFSHGYTF,TGCAGCGTCCTCCGGAGGACAGTCTTTTCTCATGGCTACACCTTC
TRBV5-8,many,TRBD1,TRBJ2-7,CASSPGQGTAEQYF,TGTGCCAGCAGCCCGGGACAGGGTACGGCCGAGCAGTACTTC
TRBV10-3,NA,NA,TRBJ2-6,CATMTEIPGANVLTF,TGTGCCACGATGACAGAGATTCCTGGGGCCAACGTCCTGACTTTC
TRBV5-4,NA,NA,TRBJ1-1,CASSVRLAGPTEAFF,TGTGCCAGCAGCGTCCGACTAGCGGGTCCCACTGAAGCTTTCTTT
TRBV4-1,NA,NA,TRBJ1-5,CASSQVSGGGSQPQHF,TGCGCCAGCAGCCAAGTGTCAGGAGGGGGTAGCCAGCCCCAGCATTTT
TRBV29-1,NA,TRBD1,TRBJ1-1,CSWDSYTEAFF,TGCAGCTGGGACAGCTACACTGAAGCTTTCTTT
TRBV29-1,NA,NA,TRBJ1-2,CSRGPEGYTF,TGCAGCCGTGGTCCGGAAGGCTACACCTTC
TRBV29-1,NA,TRBD1,TRBJ1-2,CSVKSGTAQYGYTF,TGCAGCGTTAAGTCCGGGACAGCGCAATATGGCTACACCTTC
TRBV7-9,NA,NA,TRBJ1-2,CASRSATLYTF,TGTGCCAGCAGGTCAGCGACTCTCTACACCTTC
TRBV3-1,many,TRBD2,TRBJ2-7,CASSQDFSGFWTYEQYF,TGTGCCAGCAGCCAAGATTTTAGCGGGTTCTGGACCTACGAGCAGTACTTC
TRBV12-3/TRBV12-4,many,TRBD2,TRBJ2-7,CASSPTGLAAYEQYF,TGTGCCAGCAGTCCCACGGGACTAGCGGCCTACGAGCAGTACTTC
TRBV7-8,NA,TRBD1,TRBJ1-2,CASSSGTGLDTF,TGTGCCAGCAGCTCCGGGACAGGACTGGACACCTTC
TRBV6-6,many,NA,TRBJ2-7,CASSYSESSSYEQYF,TGTGCCAGCAGTTACTCTGAGTCTAGCTCCTACGAGCAGTACTTC
TRBV24-1,NA,NA,TRBJ2-2,CATSDSPSTGELFF,TGTGCCACCAGTGATTCCCCGAGCACCGGGGAGCTGTTTTTT
TRBV29-1,NA,NA,TRBJ1-4,CSVGAGEGEKLFF,TGCAGCGTTGGAGCGGGGGAGGGTGAAAAACTGTTTTTT
TRBV7-9,NA,TRBD2,TRBJ2-5,CASSSTDGGTRVETQYF,TGTGCCAGCAGCTCAACGGACGGTGGGACTAGGGTGGAGACCCAGTACTTC
TRBV6-2/TRBV6-3,many,TRBD1,TRBJ2-2,CASRHRGMNTGELFF,TGTGCCAGCAGGCACAGGGGTATGAACACCGGGGAGCTGTTTTTT
TRBV10-2,many,TRBD1,TRBJ1-5,CAVPVGQGDQPQHF,TGCGCCGTCCCGGTGGGACAGGGGGATCAGCCCCAGCATTTT
TRBV7-8,NA,NA,TRBJ1-3,CASSSAPPTGSTIYF,TGTGCCAGCAGCTCCGCACCGCCAACGGGAAGCACCATATATTTT
TRBV4-3,many,NA,TRBJ1-1,CASSRSLQEYTEAFF,TGCGCCAGCAGCCGAAGCCTTCAAGAGTACACTGAAGCTTTCTTT
TRBV4-1,NA,TRBD1,TRBJ2-5,CASSQGGQGDQPQYF,TGCGCCAGCAGCCAAGGCGGACAGGGGGATCAGCCCCAGTACTTC
TRBV27,few,TRBD1,TRBJ1-1,CASSGGLGQGGSEAFF,TGTGCCAGCAGTGGGGGGCTGGGGCAGGGGGGCTCTGAAGCTTTCTTT
TRBV27,NA,TRBD1,TRBJ2-5,CASRSRDRGWETQYF,TGTGCCAGCCGTTCCCGGGACAGGGGATGGGAGACCCAGTACTTC